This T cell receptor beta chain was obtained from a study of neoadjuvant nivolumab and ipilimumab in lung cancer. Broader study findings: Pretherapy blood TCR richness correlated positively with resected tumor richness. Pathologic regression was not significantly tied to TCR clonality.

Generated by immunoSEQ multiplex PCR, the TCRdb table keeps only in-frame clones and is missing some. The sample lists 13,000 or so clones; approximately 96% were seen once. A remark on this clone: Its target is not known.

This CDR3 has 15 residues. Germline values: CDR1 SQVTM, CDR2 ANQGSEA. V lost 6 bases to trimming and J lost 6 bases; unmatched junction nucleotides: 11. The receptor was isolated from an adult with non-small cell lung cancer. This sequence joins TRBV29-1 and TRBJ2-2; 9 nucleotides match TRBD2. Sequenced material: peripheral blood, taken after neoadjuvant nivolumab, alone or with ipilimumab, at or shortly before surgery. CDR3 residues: CSVRLAVEGPGELFF. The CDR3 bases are TGCAGCGTCAGACTAGCGGTAGAGGGTCCCGGGGAGCTGTTTTTT.